These T cell receptor beta chains were read from a single sample in a study of blood T cells in healthy people across ages. TCRdb processed the 5' RACE reads anew with MiXCR; each CDR3 protein has one entry. This sample yields about 830,000 distinct CDR3 sequences, of which more than 45% are seen a single time; approximately 21% belongs to the top ten. Sequenced material: blood. These TCRs come from a man under 40 in good health. Each CDR3 is given without its conserved first and last residue. Each record gives: CDR3 protein, V gene, J gene.

SARAPNEQF	TRBV20-1	TRBJ2-1
ASSLAMYNEQF	TRBV11-2	TRBJ2-1
ASSQRRGGASRNEQF	TRBV3-1	TRBJ2-1
ASSQGSGEYEQY	TRBV4-2	TRBJ2-7
ASSWGGGSPYEQY	TRBV28	TRBJ2-7
ASSPPGHNTEAF	TRBV18	TRBJ1-1
SARAGAGVNEQF	TRBV20-1	TRBJ2-1
ASGNRRGYEQY	TRBV6-5	TRBJ2-7
SVEATTQETQY	TRBV29-1	TRBJ2-5
ATSRDNYGYT	TRBV15	TRBJ1-2
TSSLAPSGGGTEAF	TRBV5-1	TRBJ1-1
ASRRWTGTQETQY	TRBV3-1	TRBJ2-5
ASSLGWTGRRDYGYT	TRBV7-2	TRBJ1-2
ASADLRADEQF	TRBV12-5	TRBJ2-1
AWSVGRTRITEAF	TRBV30	TRBJ1-1
ASSRDVRETQY	TRBV5-1	TRBJ2-5
ASSSGLVAPWEDEQF	TRBV7-9	TRBJ2-1
ASNQTSGRVYEQY	TRBV4-3	TRBJ2-7
ASSYSKTGGSYGQY	TRBV6-6	TRBJ2-7
SARAYGGTYEQY	TRBV20-1	TRBJ2-7
ASSGGTGTSTDTQY	TRBV7-9	TRBJ2-3
ASSRTSDLDTQY	TRBV7-2	TRBJ2-3
VSSLEGVRTQY	TRBV7-2	TRBJ2-5
SASPGDIQY	TRBV20-1	TRBJ2-4
ASSSTHGTGHNEQF	TRBV12-3/TRBV12-4	TRBJ2-1
ASADRPGLVGTQY	TRBV5-1	.
ASSLARQHTDTQY	TRBV7-6	TRBJ2-3
ASSEVAGGNTGELF	TRBV9	TRBJ2-2
ASSATGGGGNQPQH	TRBV6-2/TRBV6-3	TRBJ1-5
ASSPRGGIGLDNEQF	TRBV9	TRBJ2-1
ASSGTTIYEQY	TRBV5-1	.
ASSFGGLSTDTQY	TRBV28	TRBJ2-3